In its sample, the clone carrying this TCR beta chain was seen once. Its antigen is unidentified. Libraries were prepared by immunoSEQ multiplex PCR; TCRdb keeps only in-frame clonotypes and omits some of them. The table shows 90,000 to 100,000 clones, with 85% to 90% occurring only once. The sample comes from a study of T cell responses to AZD1222 COVID-19 vaccine. Overall study context: The analysis combined second doses at about 4 or about 12 weeks. Study findings and constraints: Nearly half of spike-specific TCRs reportedly go after variant regions that carry no mutations. Clonal diversity was possibly underestimated, and white British individuals and females predominated among donors. Recipients of two AZD1222 doses showed rising Spike-specific TCR breadth and depth.

Between the trimmed V and J ends, which lost 7 bases and 3 bases, there was a span of 10 bases. Germline V gene sequence: CDR1 LNHDA, CDR2 SQIVND (reference sequence). The CDR3 runs 14 residues. The sample in question was peripheral blood, obtained on day 0 of AZD1222 vaccination. The V call is TRBV19, the J call TRBJ1-6; D is ambiguous. This clonotype was sampled from an adult in good health. The CDR3 sequence: CASNGGNYNSPLHF. In nucleotides, the CDR3 is TGTGCCAGTAACGGCGGAAACTATAATTCACCCCTCCACTTT. Variable domain in full (rest from reference TRBV19 and TRBJ1-6): DGGITQSPKYLFRKEGQNVTLSCEQNLNHDAMYWYRQDPGQGLRLIYYSQIVNDFQKGDIAEGYSVSREKKESFPLTVTSAQKNPTAFYLCASNGGNYNSPLHFGNGTRLTVT.